This T cell receptor beta chain was retrieved from a study of read filtering for tumor transcriptome and immune sequencing. Molecular barcoded adaptors covering alpha/delta and beta/gamma chains were used on roughly 400 ng RNA. TCRdb reprocessed the reads via MiXCR and lists one record per CDR3 protein. Of tens of thousands of distinct CDR3 sequences in the sample, roughly 20% were seen once. The germline V gene has CDR1 SEHNR and CDR2 FQNEAQ (reference sequence). Trimming shortened V by 0 bases and J by 3 bases, and 1 base separated the two germline ends. CDR3 length equals 12 residues. This clonotype appeared many times. No antigen is known for it. General study results and limits: The CD138-negative fraction was mixed bone marrow immune cells, not pure T cells.

The sample consisted of a population of CD138-negative cells sorted from bone marrow. The rearrangement links TRBV7-9 to TRBJ2-3, with no clear D. The TCR comes from a donor at least 40 years old with multiple myeloma. The CDR3: CASSLATDTQYF. In nucleotides, the CDR3 is TGTGCCAGCAGCTTAGCGACAGATACGCAGTATTTT. The whole variable domain, remainder taken from reference TRBV7-9 and TRBJ2-3, is DTGVSQNPRHKITKRGQNVTFRCDPISEHNRLYWYRQTLGQGPEFLTYFQNEAQLEKSRLLSDRFSAERPKGSFSTLEIQRTEQGDSAMYLCASSLATDTQYFGPGTRLTVL.